Below are 26 T cell receptor beta chains sequenced from a single sample in a study of T cell repertoires in ileal Crohn's disease (dated by TCRdb to between 2017 and 2020). What the time point label conveys for this sample: inflamed ileum from the surgical specimen. Libraries were made using the immunoSEQ multiplex PCR assay. Here the immuneACCESS table is served through TCRdb, limited to in-frame sequences with V and J called. Missing clones are a known gap in these copies; in checked studies unresolved V genes cover under half, and the rest lacks a known reason. A total of 8,000 or so clones appear in this sample, 85% of them only once. Roughly 9.6% of the sample comes from the top ten. The sample taken for sequencing was ileal tissue. The source is an adult with Crohn's disease.

The rearrangement links TRBV7-2 to TRBJ1-2; weak D call: TRBD1 (6 bases). The germline V gene encodes CDR1 SGHTA and CDR2 FQGNSA. Trimming took 4 bases from V and 8 from J, leaving 26 bases between them. This CDR3 has 17 residues. The CDR3 protein is CASSSHLTGTGRGGYTF. The DNA of the CDR3 is TGTGCCAGCAGCTCGCATCTTACCGGGACTGGCAGGGGAGGCTACACCTTC. The full variable domain, its missing parts supplied by reference TRBV7-2 and TRBJ1-2, is GAGVSQSPSNKVTEKGKDVELRCDPISGHTALYWYRQSLGQGLEFLIYFQGNSAPDKSGLPSDRFSAERTGGSVSTLTIQRTQQEDSAVYLCASSSHLTGTGRGGYTFGSGTRLTVV.

This clone was recorded only once. The genes are TRBV23-1 and TRBJ2-7; D is possibly TRBD2 (5 bases). TRBV23-1 is recorded as an ORF, its role being uncertain. V was shortened by 4 bases and J by 0 bases, with 13 bases between the two germline ends. The CDR3 extends over 15 amino acids. CDR3 nucleotide sequence: TGCGCCAGCAGTCCAGCGTCGGACTCCTCCTACGAGCAGTACTTC. Its protein is CASSPASDSSYEQYF.

The chain carries TRBV6-6 and TRBJ2-1; D is unresolved. The CDR3 is 15 amino acids. Trimming cost V 4 bases and J 0 bases, with 10 bases left between them. Germline V gives CDR1 MNHNY, CDR2 SVGAGI (reference sequence). The CDR3 DNA sequence: TGTGCCAGCAGTTCGGCGACAAGCTCCTACAATGAGCAGTTCTTC. This codes for CASSSATSSYNEQFF.

The chain uses TRBV7-2 and TRBJ2-7, with D possibly being TRBD1 or TRBD2 (6 bases each). CDR1 and CDR2 from the germline V gene are SGHTA and FQGNSA. This CDR3 contains 15 residues. V dropped 3 bases and J dropped 2 bases, with 14 bases sitting between them. The CDR3 bases are TGTGCCAGCAGCTTCGACAGGTCGGGGGCCTACGAGCAGTACTTC. It translates to CASSFDRSGAYEQYF. Based on the CDR3 plus reference TRBV7-2 and TRBJ2-7, the full variable domain is GAGVSQSPSNKVTEKGKDVELRCDPISGHTALYWYRQSLGQGLEFLIYFQGNSAPDKSGLPSDRFSAERTGGSVSTLTIQRTQQEDSAVYLCASSFDRSGAYEQYFGPGTRLTVT.

The CDR3 protein is CAWSVGGAVVYEQYF. As DNA, the CDR3 is TGTGCCTGGAGTGTTGGGGGGGCGGTAGTCTACGAGCAGTACTTC. The gene calls are TRBV30 and TRBJ2-7; TRBD2 is a possible D gene (7 bases). The ends were cut back, 0 bases at V and 3 bases at J, with 15 bases in the middle. In germline, CDR1 is GTSNPN, CDR2 SVGIG (reference sequence). This CDR3 has 15 residues.

The chain links TRBV29-1 to TRBJ2-1; 8 bases line up with TRBD1. Germline assignment: CDR1 SQVTM and CDR2 ANQGSEA. This CDR3 is built from 14 residues. V lost 4 bases, J lost 4 bases, and 6 bases stayed unmatched. For the CDR3, the DNA is TGCAGCGTTGCCCGGACAGGGAGTTACAATGAGCAGTTCTTC. Protein sequence: CSVARTGSYNEQFF.

The chain is built from TRBV30 and TRBJ2-7; D is unclear. There are 13 residues in the CDR3. V was clipped by 4 bases and J by 7 bases, with 17 bases between them. The germline V gene has CDR1 GTSNPN and CDR2 SVGIG (reference sequence). The CDR3 here is CAWNKRNPKEQYF. The CDR3 coding sequence is TGTGCCTGGAATAAGAGGAACCCTAAGGAGCAGTACTTC.

This clone is judged large. V usage is TRBV6-5 and J usage is TRBJ2-7; the match to TRBD1 covers 9 bases. V trimming: 4 bases; J trimming: 3 bases; junction bases outside the gene matches: 4. Looked up from germline, CDR1 is MNHEY and CDR2 is SVGAGI. The CDR3 covers 14 residues. CDR3 region: CASSSGTGIYEQYF. As DNA, the CDR3 is TGTGCCAGCAGTTCCGGGACAGGGATCTACGAGCAGTACTTC.

There are a few counts of this clone. V is TRBV20-1 and J is TRBJ2-7; D is ambiguous. The CDR3 covers 10 residues. Deletions cut 6 bases from V and 3 bases from J, with 6 bases between. Germline V gene lookup returns CDR1 DFQATT and CDR2 SNEGSKA (reference sequence). The CDR3 region is CSATNYEQYF. The CDR3 DNA is TGCAGTGCCACCAACTACGAGCAGTACTTC.

The chain couples TRBV4-3 to TRBJ2-7; 8 positions match TRBD2. Germline CDR1 LGHNA, CDR2 YSLEER. This CDR3 has 17 residues. Trimming took 0 bases from V and 6 from J; bases not matched to a gene: 13. The DNA for the CDR3 is TGCGCCAGCAGCCAAGAATGGCAACAAGCGGGAGCCAGCGAGCAGTACTTC. Protein sequence: CASSQEWQQAGASEQYF.

This chain links TRBV15 with TRBJ2-5, with 8 nucleotides matching TRBD2. This CDR3 has 17 residues. V lost 1 base, J lost 7 bases, and 14 bases stayed unmatched. Germline V gene data show CDR1 as LNHNV and CDR2 as YYDKDF (reference sequence). In nucleotides, the CDR3 is TGTGCCACCAGCAGAGCCACAACGGGGGGGCCATTGGGGACCCAGTACTTC. This encodes CATSRATTGGPLGTQYF.

The CDR3 nucleotides read TGTGCCAGCCACCCGGCGGGGGACTCAGGGGGCGAGCAGTACTTC. Residues: CASHPAGDSGGEQYF. This rearrangement joins TRBV28 to TRBJ2-7; D is perhaps TRBD1 or TRBD2 (7 bases each). The V end was cut by 8 bases, the J end by 6 bases, with 23 bases between. The length of the CDR3 is 15 residues. Germline loops: CDR1 MDHEN, CDR2 SYDVKM.

The rearrangement links TRBV5-1 to TRBJ1-2; unclear D gene. Trimming removed 0 bases from V and 8 bases from J, with 8 bases in between. The CDR3 consists of 12 residues. Germline assignment: CDR1 SGHRS and CDR2 YFSETQ. The DNA for the CDR3 is TGCGCCAGCAGCTTGGATGGGAAGGGCTACACCTTC. Its protein is CASSLDGKGYTF.

V is TRBV28 and J is TRBJ1-2; maybe TRBD1 (5 bases). This CDR3 spans 14 amino acids. From germline, CDR1 is MDHEN and CDR2 SYDVKM. The V gene lost 6 bases and the J gene lost 4 bases, with 15 bases spanning the gap. The CDR3 DNA reads TGTGCCAGCAGGTACGGTCGAGGGGCCTATGGCTACACCTTC. This sequence encodes CASRYGRGAYGYTF.

This clone was recorded once. The chain is built from TRBV6-5 and TRBJ1-2; TRBD1 is a possible D gene (5 bases). CDR3 size: 12 residues. V was clipped by 7 bases and J by 3 bases, with 9 bases between them. From germline, CDR1 is MNHEY and CDR2 SVGAGI. The CDR3 DNA reads TGTGCCAGCAAACAGGCCGACTATGGCTACACCTTC. This codes for CASKQADYGYTF.

The chain combines TRBV9 with TRBJ2-6; no clear D. Trimming shortened V by 3 bases and J by 2 bases, and 18 bases separated the two germline ends. CDR1 and CDR2 (germline): SGDLS, YYNGEE. The CDR3 totals 18 residues. In DNA form, the CDR3 reads TGTGCCAGCAGCGAGGTGGGAAAGGGTAGGCCTGGGGCCAACGTCCTGACTTTC. Its translation is CASSEVGKGRPGANVLTF.

The rearrangement joins TRBV6-4 to TRBJ2-3; 9 nucleotides match TRBD2. The CDR3 has 14 residues. The germline CDR1 and CDR2 sequences are MRHNA and SNTAGT. J was trimmed by 2 bases and V by 8 bases; bases with no gene match: 5. As DNA, the CDR3 is TGTGCCAGCGCTCAGCGGGGGGACACAGATACGCAGTATTTT. Translated, it gives CASAQRGDTDTQYF.

This chain uses TRBV9 with TRBJ1-2, with a tentative D call TRBD1 (6 bases). Germline CDR1 SGDLS, CDR2 YYNGEE. The CDR3 runs 14 residues. Trimming shortened V by 5 bases and J by 3 bases, and 14 bases separated the two germline ends. The CDR3 is CASSGEGVDYGYTF. As DNA, the CDR3 is TGTGCCAGCAGTGGCGAGGGGGTAGACTATGGCTACACCTTC.

The chain couples TRBV15 to TRBJ2-5, with D hard to call. Germline V gene lookup returns CDR1 LNHNV and CDR2 YYDKDF (reference sequence). V was pared by 5 bases and J by 5 bases, with 12 bases between. The CDR3 loop spans 13 amino acids. The chain's CDR3 is CATSFSWHETQYF. DNA for the CDR3: TGTGCCACCAGCTTTAGCTGGCACGAGACCCAGTACTTC.

The chain employs TRBV19 and TRBJ1-1, with D unclear. Trimming took 10 bases from V and 2 from J, leaving 17 bases between them. The V gene's germline CDR1 is LNHDA and CDR2 SQIVND (reference sequence). The CDR3 contains 14 residues. This chain's CDR3 is CATSPSGTNTEAFF. The CDR3, as DNA: TGTGCCACCTCCCCCTCGGGCACAAACACTGAAGCTTTCTTT.

The chain recombines TRBV12-5 with TRBJ2-5; 8 nucleotides line up with TRBD2. Germline V gene sequence: CDR1 LGHNT, CDR2 FRNRAP. This CDR3 has 14 amino acids. The V and J ends lost 3 bases and 7 bases, in that order; junction bases with no gene match: 7. The CDR3 here is CASGFGGAMGTQYF. The CDR3 nucleotides are TGTGCTAGTGGTTTCGGGGGGGCCATGGGGACCCAGTACTTC.

This rearrangement joins TRBV10-3 to TRBJ1-4, with 9 bases that match TRBD1. The CDR3 spans 14 residues. Germline assignment: CDR1 ENHRY and CDR2 SYGVKD. The V gene end was trimmed by 6 bases and the J gene end by 8 bases; junction bases not matched to a gene: 7. In nucleotides, the CDR3 is TGTGCCATCAGCCGGACAGGGGAGAAAGAAAAACTGTTTTTT. This codes for CAISRTGEKEKLFF.

The chain has TRBV6-6 and TRBJ2-2, with D perhaps matching TRBD1 (5 bases). CDR3 length: 13 amino acids. The V gene lost 5 bases and the J gene lost 5 bases, with 9 bases spanning the gap. Per the germline V gene, CDR1 is MNHNY and CDR2 is SVGAGI (reference sequence). CDR3 DNA sequence: TGTGCCAGCAGTCTACAGGATACCGGGGAGCTGTTTTTT. Translated, it gives CASSLQDTGELFF.

This clone was detected once. The genes are TRBV18 and TRBJ1-5; the D gene is possibly TRBD1 (6 bases). V lost 3 bases and J 5 bases, leaving 14 bases between the germline ends. Germline CDR1 and CDR2: KGHSH and LQKENI. The CDR3 covers 15 residues. CDR3 protein: CASSPTDSTHQPQHF. The CDR3 DNA reads TGTGCCAGCTCACCGACGGACAGTACCCATCAGCCCCAGCATTTT.

The chain links TRBV2 to TRBJ1-6; D might be TRBD1 (5 bases). V was shortened by 4 bases and J by 4 bases, with 11 bases between the two germline ends. Germline loops: CDR1 SNHLY, CDR2 FYNNEI. This CDR3 region has 15 residues. The CDR3 loop reads CASSGVQVYNSPLHF. The CDR3 DNA reads TGTGCCAGCAGTGGAGTACAGGTTTATAATTCACCCCTCCACTTT.

The V gene is TRBV7-9, the J gene TRBJ2-5; D gene unclear. In germline, CDR1 is SEHNR, CDR2 FQNEAQ (reference sequence). This CDR3 comprises 11 residues. V lost 2 bases, J lost 9 bases, and 7 bases lay in between. CDR3 region: CASSLKLAQYF. The DNA of the CDR3 is TGTGCCAGCAGCTTAAAGCTAGCCCAGTACTTC. Filled out from reference TRBV7-9 and TRBJ2-5, the complete variable domain reads DTGVSQNPRHKITKRGQNVTFRCDPISEHNRLYWYRQTLGQGPEFLTYFQNEAQLEKSRLLSDRFSAERPKGSFSTLEIQRTEQGDSAMYLCASSLKLAQYFGPGTRLLVL.